These 20 T cell receptor beta chains were all obtained from the same sample, sequenced in a study of PD-1 blockade in classical Hodgkin lymphoma. Noted time point: newly diagnosed, previously untreated cHL patient sample. The data were produced by immunoSEQ multiplex PCR, yet TCRdb's version contains in-frame clones alone and is incomplete. This sample carries tens of thousands of clones, approximately 95% of them seen once, and the ten largest clones take about 3.8%. Sequenced input: peripheral blood mononuclear cells (PBMCs). Receptor source: a human donor with classical Hodgkin lymphoma.

The rearrangement uses TRBV6-1 and TRBJ2-2, with a possible D match to TRBD1 (6 bases). Trimming left V 8 bases short and J 1 base short, with 11 bases between. The CDR3 is made up of 14 amino acids. Germline V lookup: CDR1 MNHNS, CDR2 SASEGT. The CDR3 protein is CASRDIWNTGELFF. As DNA, the CDR3 is TGTGCCAGCCGGGACATTTGGAACACCGGGGAGCTGTTTTTT.

This clone occurred once. The rearrangement links TRBV2 to TRBJ1-2; 11 nucleotides line up with TRBD1. Trimming took 11 bases from V and 6 from J; bases not matched to a gene: 11. The CDR3 has 14 residues. The germline V gene encodes CDR1 SNHLY and CDR2 FYNNEI. The CDR3 region is CAVFRTGGGNGYTF. CDR3 coding DNA: TGTGCCGTATTTCGGACAGGGGGCGGGAATGGCTACACCTTC.

The chain carries TRBV30 and TRBJ1-4; the D is unclear. The length of the CDR3 is 16 residues. Trimming cost V 1 base and J 1 base, with 13 bases left between them. Germline-derived CDR1 and CDR2 are GTSNPN and SVGIG (reference sequence). In nucleotides, the CDR3 is TGTGCCTGGAGTGGCACCATGACCCTAACTAATGAAAAACTGTTTTTT. Its protein is CAWSGTMTLTNEKLFF.

V usage is TRBV5-1 and J usage is TRBJ2-7; weak D call: TRBD1 (6 bases). This CDR3 spans 13 amino acids. V was shortened by 0 bases and J by 4 bases, with 8 bases between the two germline ends. The germline V gene has CDR1 SGHRS and CDR2 YFSETQ. CDR3 in DNA: TGCGCCAGCAGCTTGGGACAGGAGTACGAGCAGTACTTC. It translates to CASSLGQEYEQYF. Complete variable domain (other parts from reference TRBV5-1 and TRBJ2-7): KAGVTQTPRYLIKTRGQQVTLSCSPISGHRSVSWYQQTPGQGLQFLFEYFSETQRNKGNFPGRFSGRQFSNSRSEMNVSTLELGDSALYLCASSLGQEYEQYFGPGTRLTVT.

V gene TRBV9 combines with J gene TRBJ2-2, with 9 bases fitting TRBD2. This CDR3 has 15 amino acids. The trim removed 5 bases at V and 5 bases at J, leaving 7 bases unmatched. Germline V gene sequence: CDR1 SGDLS, CDR2 YYNGEE. DNA of the CDR3: TGTGCCAGCAGGTTAGCGGGAGATGGTACCGGGGAGCTGTTTTTT. It translates to CASRLAGDGTGELFF.

The chain recombines TRBV18 with TRBJ2-1; D remains ambiguous. Trimming removed 3 bases at V and 2 bases at J, with 2 bases between. Germline V CDR1 and CDR2: KGHSH, LQKENI. The CDR3 runs 12 residues. CDR3 residues: CASSPAYNEQFF. For the CDR3, the DNA is TGTGCCAGCTCACCGGCCTACAATGAGCAGTTCTTC.

The chain carries TRBV5-6 and TRBJ1-3; D remains unclear. Deletions cut 0 bases from V and 2 bases from J, with 12 bases between. The germline V gene has CDR1 SGHDT and CDR2 YYEEEE. This CDR3 region has 16 residues. The DNA for the CDR3 is TGTGCCAGCAGCTTGGTAGCAGCGGGTGCTGGAAACACCATATATTTT. Residues: CASSLVAAGAGNTIYF.

This chain joins TRBV6-1 and TRBJ1-4; TRBD1 might be the D (6 bases). CDR1 is MNHNS, CDR2 SASEGT, per germline. With 6 bases removed from V and 5 bases from J, the gap between germline ends came to 10 bases. This CDR3 region has 13 residues. The CDR3 loop reads CASRVGGNEKLFF. CDR3 DNA: TGTGCCAGCAGGGTTGGGGGCAATGAAAAACTGTTTTTT.

The chain employs TRBV11-3 and TRBJ1-1, with D possibly being TRBD1 (6 bases). The V end was cut by 5 bases, the J end by 2 bases, with 15 bases between. Germline CDR1 SGHNT, CDR2 YENEEA. This CDR3 comprises 15 residues. The CDR3 DNA reads TGTGCCAGCAGCCCGAACAGGGAACCTAACACTGAAGCTTTCTTT. It yields the protein CASSPNREPNTEAFF.

The chain combines TRBV5-1 with TRBJ2-7; TRBD2 matches at 7 bases. The CDR3 length is 14 residues. V lost 0 bases to trimming and J lost 2 bases; unmatched junction nucleotides: 2. Looked up from germline, CDR1 is SGHRS and CDR2 is YFSETQ. CDR3 in DNA: TGCGCCAGCAGCTTGGTGCGGGGGACCTACGAGCAGTACTTC. Translation: CASSLVRGTYEQYF.

This chain's CDR3 is CAWRVTGANVLTF. The CDR3 DNA reads as TGTGCCTGGAGGGTTACTGGGGCCAACGTCCTGACTTTC. The V gene is TRBV30, the J gene TRBJ2-6; D is unresolved. Germline CDR1 is GTSNPN and CDR2 is SVGIG (reference sequence). The V end lost 3 bases, the J end lost 2 bases, and 5 bases lay between the germline ends. The CDR3 has 13 residues. Based on the CDR3 plus reference TRBV30 and TRBJ2-6, the full variable domain is SQTIHQWPATLVQPVGSPLSLECTVEGTSNPNLYWYRQAAGRGLQLLFYSVGIGQISSEVPQNLSASRPQDRQFILSSKKLLLSDSGFYLCAWRVTGANVLTFGAGSRLTVL.

The chain joins TRBV7-9 to TRBJ2-7; possibly TRBD2 for D (6 bases). This CDR3 spans 15 amino acids. Germline V gene sequence: CDR1 SEHNR, CDR2 FQNEAQ (reference sequence). V was pared by 4 bases and J by 3 bases, with 16 bases between. The CDR3: CASSSGSGDLYEQYF. The CDR3 DNA reads TGTGCCAGCAGCTCCGGGTCGGGGGACCTCTACGAGCAGTACTTC.

The chain combines TRBV29-1 with TRBJ2-3; a weak D match, TRBD1 (6 bases). The germline CDR1 and CDR2 sequences are SQVTM and ANQGSEA. V lost 3 bases, J lost 2 bases, and 18 bases lay in between. The CDR3 has 16 amino acids. The CDR3 DNA is TGCAGCGTTGATAATAGGGCGGCAGGGGTCACAGATACGCAGTATTTT. This encodes CSVDNRAAGVTDTQYF.

The chain couples TRBV2 to TRBJ1-1, with D perhaps TRBD1 (5 bases). Trimming pared 2 bases from V and 8 bases from J, leaving 9 bases between. The V gene's germline CDR1 is SNHLY and CDR2 FYNNEI. The CDR3 is 12 amino acids. DNA for the CDR3: TGTGCCAGCAGTGAACGGCAGGGCGAAGCTTTCTTT. It translates to CASSERQGEAFF.

The chain is built from TRBV30 and TRBJ1-4; 8 bases are shared with TRBD1. Per germline, CDR1 GTSNPN and CDR2 SVGIG (reference sequence). V dropped 2 bases and J dropped 7; count of bases not matched to a gene: 12. This CDR3 is built from 16 residues. The CDR3 is CAWSSSQGAVIEKLFF. DNA for the CDR3: TGTGCCTGGAGTTCGTCGCAGGGGGCGGTGATTGAAAAACTGTTTTTT.

V and J are TRBV7-8 and TRBJ1-1, with no clear D. The germline V gene has CDR1 SGHVS and CDR2 FQNEAQ. Trimming removed 1 base at V and 1 base at J, with 4 bases between. This CDR3 contains 13 residues. The CDR3 loop is CASSLDRNTEAFF. In nucleotides, the CDR3 is TGTGCCAGCAGCTTAGACAGGAACACTGAAGCTTTCTTT.

The chain recombines TRBV2 with TRBJ1-2, with 9 nucleotides matching TRBD1. CDR3 length equals 16 residues. V trimming: 3 bases; J trimming: 8 bases; junction bases outside the gene matches: 13. CDR1 SNHLY and CDR2 FYNNEI come from the germline V gene. The CDR3: CASSDGVFRTGEGYTF. The CDR3, as DNA: TGTGCCAGCAGTGATGGTGTATTTAGGACAGGGGAGGGCTACACCTTC.

The chain is built from TRBV7-9 and TRBJ2-7, with D uncertain. V was shortened by 1 base and J by 1 base, with 2 bases between the two germline ends. CDR1 and CDR2 (germline): SEHNR, FQNEAQ (reference sequence). The CDR3 runs to 12 residues. CDR3 DNA: TGTGCCAGCAGCTTAGTTTCCTACGAGCAGTACTTC. Its translation is CASSLVSYEQYF.

The V and J genes are TRBV15 and TRBJ1-5; no clear D. CDR3 length: 13 amino acids. Trimming took off 0 bases at V and 5 bases at J, with 5 bases between the two ends. Germline CDR1 reads LNHNV; CDR2 reads YYDKDF (reference sequence). The CDR3 nucleotides read TGTGCCACCAGCAGAGATGAGGATCAGCCCCAGCATTTT. Translated: CATSRDEDQPQHF.

The V call is TRBV28, the J call TRBJ2-3; no reliable D call. Trimming took 6 bases from V and 5 from J, leaving 6 bases between them. Germline CDR1 reads MDHEN; CDR2 reads SYDVKM. This CDR3 has 11 amino acids. The CDR3 loop is CASSLLDTQYF. CDR3 DNA: TGTGCCAGCAGCCTGCTAGATACGCAGTATTTT.